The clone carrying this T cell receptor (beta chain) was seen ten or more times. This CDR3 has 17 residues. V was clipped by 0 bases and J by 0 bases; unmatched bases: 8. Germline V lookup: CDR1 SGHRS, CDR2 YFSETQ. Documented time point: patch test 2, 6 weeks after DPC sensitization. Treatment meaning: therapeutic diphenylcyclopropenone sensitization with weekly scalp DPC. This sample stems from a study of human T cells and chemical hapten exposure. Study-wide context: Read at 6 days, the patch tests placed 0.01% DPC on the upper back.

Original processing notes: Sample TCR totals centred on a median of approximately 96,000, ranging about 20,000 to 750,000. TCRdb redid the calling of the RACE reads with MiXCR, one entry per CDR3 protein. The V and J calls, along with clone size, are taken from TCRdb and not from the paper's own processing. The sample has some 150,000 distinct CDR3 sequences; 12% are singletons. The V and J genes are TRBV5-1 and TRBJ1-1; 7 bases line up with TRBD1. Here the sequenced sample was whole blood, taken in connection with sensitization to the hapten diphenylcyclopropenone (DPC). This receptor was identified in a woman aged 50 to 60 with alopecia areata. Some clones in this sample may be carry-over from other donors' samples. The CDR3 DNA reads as TGCGCCAGCAGCTTGGAAGGGACAGCTAATATGAACACTGAAGCTTTCTTT. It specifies CASSLEGTANMNTEAFF.